This passage covers 19 T cell receptor beta chains from one sample sequenced in a study of cytomegalovirus exposure and HLA in healthy donors. Primers for the PCR totalled 60 Vbeta and 13 Jbeta. Assay: immunoSEQ multiplex PCR; the TCRdb copy retains only in-frame clones and omits some. Among 150,000 to 200,000 clones listed, 77% were seen once. The sequenced material came from PBMCs. These receptor sequences come from a woman aged 25 to 39 in good health and CMV-seronegative.

V gene TRBV6-5 combines with J gene TRBJ2-1; D perhaps matches TRBD2 (5 bases). This CDR3 is built from 13 residues. V lost 2 bases and J 9 bases, leaving 11 bases between the germline ends. Germline V gene data show CDR1 as MNHEY and CDR2 as SVGAGI. The chain's CDR3 is CASSYDTRIEQFF. The CDR3 DNA reads TGTGCCAGCAGTTACGATACTAGGATTGAGCAGTTCTTC.

DNA for the CDR3: TGTGCCAGCAGTTTATCCGTCCTCACGAGAACTCACAATGAGCAGTTCTTC. This sequence encodes CASSLSVLTRTHNEQFF. V is TRBV7-8 and J is TRBJ2-1, with D unresolved. Trimming took 6 bases from V and 5 from J, leaving 23 bases between them. There are 17 residues in the CDR3. Per germline, CDR1 SGHVS and CDR2 FQNEAQ.

The rearrangement uses TRBV6-5 and TRBJ2-4; D unclear. Per the germline V gene, CDR1 is MNHEY and CDR2 is SVGAGI. CDR3 size: 11 residues. Between the trimmed V and J ends, which lost 5 bases and 6 bases, there was a span of 5 bases. The CDR3 sequence: CASSHGNIQYF. The CDR3 DNA is TGTGCCAGCAGTCACGGAAACATTCAGTACTTC.

V gene TRBV28 combines with J gene TRBJ1-3, with no clear D. The ends were cut back, 8 bases at V and 2 bases at J, with 10 bases in the middle. Germline CDR1 MDHEN, CDR2 SYDVKM. The CDR3 extends over 13 amino acids. The CDR3 loop is CASRGVPGNTIYF. CDR3 coding DNA: TGTGCCAGCCGGGGAGTCCCTGGAAACACCATATATTTT.

The chain is built from TRBV28 and TRBJ2-2, with TRBD1 matching over 8 bases. CDR1 is MDHEN, CDR2 SYDVKM, per germline. The CDR3 length is 14 residues. V dropped 3 bases and J dropped 4; count of bases not matched to a gene: 1. This CDR3 reads CASSFTGGTGELFF. In DNA form, the CDR3 reads TGTGCCAGCAGTTTTACAGGGGGCACCGGGGAGCTGTTTTTT.

The chain recombines TRBV13 with TRBJ1-5; 12 positions agree with TRBD1. V dropped 5 bases and J dropped 1; count of bases not matched to a gene: 15. Germline CDR1 PRHDT, CDR2 FYEKMQ (reference sequence). CDR3 length: 20 residues. Here the CDR3 reads CASSHSRDRGLSGSNQPQHF. DNA for the CDR3: TGTGCCAGCAGCCATAGCCGGGACAGGGGGCTCTCAGGGAGCAATCAGCCCCAGCATTTT.

The CDR3 DNA reads TGTGCCTGCCAGGGGGCGACTTATGAAAAACTGTTTTTT. Translation: CACQGATYEKLFF. This chain connects TRBV30 to TRBJ1-4, with 8 positions matching TRBD1. V shed 6 bases, J shed 6 bases, and the junction held 6 bases outside the gene matches. CDR1 is GTSNPN and CDR2 is SVGIG in the germline V gene (reference sequence). CDR3 length: 13 residues.

V and J are TRBV27 and TRBJ2-1, with D unclear. The germline CDR1 and CDR2 sequences are MNHEY and SMNVEV (reference sequence). The CDR3 runs to 16 residues. The V gene lost 3 bases and the J gene lost 3 bases, with 15 bases spanning the gap. The DNA for the CDR3 is TGTGCCAGCAGTTTGATCTATCAGGAAGGCTACAATGAGCAGTTCTTC. The encoded protein is CASSLIYQEGYNEQFF.

V and J are TRBV11-2 and TRBJ2-6, with 9 bases matching TRBD1. The germline CDR1 and CDR2 sequences are SGHAT and FQNNGV. There are 18 residues in the CDR3. V shed 1 base and J 1 base; nucleotides not matched to a gene: 5. CDR3: CASSLGTGGVSGANVLTF. The CDR3 region has the DNA TGTGCCAGCAGCTTAGGAACAGGGGGCGTTTCTGGGGCCAACGTCCTGACTTTC.

The V gene is TRBV5-4, the J gene TRBJ2-1, with a tentative D call TRBD2 (5 bases). V lost 4 bases to trimming and J lost 7 bases, with 18 bases between them. Germline V gene lookup returns CDR1 SGHNT and CDR2 YYREEE (reference sequence). This CDR3 has 15 amino acids. CDR3 residues: CASSPRRAEGNEQFF. The DNA of the CDR3 is TGTGCCAGCAGCCCCCGGCGGGCGGAAGGGAATGAGCAGTTCTTC.

The chain joins TRBV7-2 to TRBJ1-1; D gene uncertain. The CDR3 length is 15 residues. Germline CDR1 is SGHTA and CDR2 is FQGNSA. V dropped 5 bases and J dropped 6 bases, with 19 bases sitting between them. The CDR3 here is CASSARASGFPEAFF. The CDR3 coding sequence is TGTGCCAGCAGCGCGAGGGCCTCGGGGTTCCCTGAAGCTTTCTTT.

This clone has a handful of counts. The rearrangement uses TRBV19 and TRBJ2-2; 11 bases match TRBD2. The CDR3 extends over 15 amino acids. Germline values: CDR1 LNHDA, CDR2 SQIVND (reference sequence). Unmatched junction bases numbered 6, after V lost 7 bases and J lost 5 bases. CDR3 nucleotides: TGTGCCAGTACTAAGGGGACTAGCGGAACCGGGGAGCTGTTTTTT. It yields the protein CASTKGTSGTGELFF.

V usage is TRBV18 and J usage is TRBJ2-7; 8 bases are shared with TRBD2. Germline CDR1 reads KGHSH; CDR2 reads LQKENI. V trimming: 4 bases; J trimming: 3 bases; junction bases outside the gene matches: 8. This CDR3 spans 15 amino acids. This CDR3 reads CASSLAAGVLYEQYF. In DNA, the CDR3 is TGTGCCAGCTCACTTGCAGCGGGGGTGCTCTACGAGCAGTACTTC. The full variable domain, its missing parts supplied by reference TRBV18 and TRBJ2-7, is NAGVMQNPRHLVRRRGQEARLRCSPMKGHSHVYWYRQLPEEGLKFMVYLQKENIIDESGMPKERFSAEFPKEGPSILRIQQVVRGDSAAYFCASSLAAGVLYEQYFGPGTRLTVT.

CDR3 loop: CASSSVYRVGTEAFF. For the CDR3, the DNA is TGTGCCAGCAGCTCCGTTTACAGGGTTGGCACTGAAGCTTTCTTT. V usage is TRBV7-9 and J usage is TRBJ1-1; possible D gene TRBD1, 6 bases. The CDR3 runs to 15 residues. CDR1 and CDR2 (germline): SEHNR, FQNEAQ (reference sequence). V lost 4 bases and J lost 4, with 16 bases in between. Full variable domain (rest looked up from reference TRBV7-9 and TRBJ1-1): DTGVSQNPRHKITKRGQNVTFRCDPISEHNRLYWYRQTLGQGPEFLTYFQNEAQLEKSRLLSDRFSAERPKGSFSTLEIQRTEQGDSAMYLCASSSVYRVGTEAFFGQGTRLTVV.

V and J are TRBV28 and TRBJ1-1; perhaps TRBD1 as D (6 bases). The germline V gene has CDR1 MDHEN and CDR2 SYDVKM. V lost 8 bases to trimming and J lost 5 bases, with 18 bases between them. The CDR3 sequence is 14 residues long. The DNA of the CDR3 is TGTGCCAGCGGCCAGGGGAATCTAAGGACTGAAGCTTTCTTT. Residues: CASGQGNLRTEAFF.

This chain joins TRBV27 and TRBJ2-5; D possibly corresponds to TRBD2 (6 bases). V gave up 4 bases and J gave up 1 base, with 10 bases separating them. The CDR3 runs 14 residues. Germline V gene data show CDR1 as MNHEY and CDR2 as SMNVEV (reference sequence). DNA for the CDR3: TGTGCCAGCAGTTCCGAGGAGGGCCAAGAGACCCAGTACTTC. It specifies CASSSEEGQETQYF.

The CDR3 is CASSVDAQNSGNTIYF. The CDR3 DNA is TGTGCCAGCAGCGTAGATGCACAGAACTCTGGAAACACCATATATTTT. The gene calls are TRBV9 and TRBJ1-3; D is unclear. Germline V gene data show CDR1 as SGDLS and CDR2 as YYNGEE. The CDR3 has 16 residues. V was clipped by 0 bases and J by 0 bases, with 10 bases between them.

This clone was found once. The V and J genes are TRBV5-1 and TRBJ2-1; possible D gene TRBD2, 6 bases. Germline V lookup: CDR1 SGHRS, CDR2 YFSETQ. The CDR3 spans 12 residues. The V end was cut by 0 bases, the J end by 13 bases, with 11 bases between. CDR3 nucleotide sequence: TGCGCCAGCAGCTTGGAGCTAGCGAAACAGTTCTTC. Its protein is CASSLELAKQFF.

Comment on this clone: The junction shows a germline mismatch at one end, possibly a read error. The V gene is TRBV7-9, the J gene TRBJ1-1; 10 nucleotides agree with TRBD1. The germline V gene encodes CDR1 SEHNR and CDR2 FQNEAQ (reference sequence). The CDR3 has 15 residues. This CDR3 is CASSAGQGVKTEAFF. The DNA for the CDR3 is TGTGCCAGCAGCGCCGGACAGGGGGTGAAAACTGAAGCTTTCTTT.